The following is a T cell receptor (beta chain) sequence with its context. Its target is unknown. The use of a sample-barcoded 5' primer and a J-beta primer mix characterized a second PCR of roughly 7 to 11 cycles. Each cDNA molecule carried a tag from a template-switch adaptor that contained 12 random nucleotides. TCRdb reanalysed the 5' RACE reads using MiXCR and keeps one entry per CDR3 protein. Of around 780,000 distinct CDR3 sequences detected, 45% to 70% appear once; the ten largest clones hold 20% to 30%. These data are taken from a study of blood T cells in healthy people across ages. Findings and caveats of the study: Nothing was known about donor CMV status, and this possibly confounded expanded clonotype changes.

Peripheral blood, roughly 9.3 milliliters per donor, was collected. There were at least 5.5 micrograms of total RNA extracted from every sample. Germline CDR1 KGHDR, CDR2 SFDVKD. The CDR3 runs to 12 residues. V lost 12 bases and J lost 2; bases outside the gene matches: 2. What was sequenced was blood. This TCR came from a man aged 40-49 years in good health. The V and J genes are TRBV24-1 and TRBJ2-3, with 9 bases fitting TRBD2. CDR3 region: CAASGATDTQYF. In nucleotides, the CDR3 is TGTGCCGCTAGCGGGGCCACAGATACGCAGTATTTT.